This entry describes one T cell receptor beta chain. Its cognate antigen has yet to be identified. One base away there is no much larger clone; base qualities are not given. Libraries were made using 5' RACE. This sample was sequenced with an Illumina HiSeq 2500. A second PCR of roughly 7 to 11 cycles was performed with a sample-barcoded 5' primer and a J-beta primer mix. Each TCR beta cDNA molecule received a unique molecular identifier from a template-switch 5' adaptor carrying 12 random nucleotides. Each sample yielded at least 2.5 million CDR3-containing paired-end reads. First-strand cDNA synthesis was performed from all RNA using the Mint cDNA synthesis kit, with priming by a TRBC-specific oligonucleotide. Following uracil-DNA glycosylase treatment, a first 18-cycle PCR with universal primers M1SS and BC2_uni_R was performed on all cDNA. The study's processing was this. Each sample was normalized by randomly selecting 1 million high-quality reads, each carrying a distinct molecular identifier. Instead of being binned into consensus sequences, reads that shared molecular identifiers were thrown out. CDR3 identification, clonotype clustering and error correction used MiTCR with a Q25 quality threshold and the strictest error-elimination algorithm. A nonparametric unseen species model using Euler transformation provided a lower-bound estimate of total TCR beta diversity. The public sequencing data were trimmed at Q25 with fastp and processed into clonotypes with MiXCR by TCRdb, which kept only in-frame beta chains. All rows with the same CDR3 protein become a single entry with the most common DNA and genes. The authors' filters were not applied to this entry. This sample lists about 1 million distinct CDR3 sequences; around 43% were detected once. The leading ten clones occupy approximately 17% of the sample.

Systemically healthy Caucasian individuals from Russia, roughly 40 in total and aged roughly 6 to 100 years, were included as donors. About 9.6 milliliters of peripheral blood were collected from each donor into EDTA-treated Vacutainer tubes. Ficoll-Paque density-gradient centrifugation was used to isolate PBMCs, with at least 6.5 million obtained per sample. Total RNA was extracted from PBMCs with Trizol reagent, with at least 5 micrograms obtained per sample. Naive CD45RAhigh/CD27high T cell percentages were measured by flow cytometry on a PBMC aliquot from every donor. This entry belongs to a study of blood T cells in healthy people across ages (dated by TCRdb to about 2015). As for the study more broadly: In model experiments, roughly one uniquely barcoded TCR beta cDNA molecule per two T cells was captured by template switching. Age-related changes in TCR beta repertoire diversity were measured in the study by deep sequencing normalized with unique cDNA molecular identifiers. Four age groups were formed from the donors: young (average roughly 15 years), middle-aged (approximately 41), aged (around 62) and long-lived (82). To avoid experimental bias, donors of different ages were randomly spread across the sequencing lanes. The study analyzed two additional independent replicas of 1 million unique cDNA reads from the same blood draw for two donors, one aged 18 to 29 and one aged 80 or older. The paper as a whole reports these results and caveats: Observed TCR beta diversity per million T cells fell roughly linearly with age, and a significant reduction was already apparent by age approximately 40. The long-lived group showed more naive CD4+ T cells, fewer expanded clones and increased TCR diversity than the aged group, suggesting age selection. Conclusive comparison of naive and antigen-experienced compartments was prevented by the profiling of bulk unsorted PBMCs. Because the CMV infection status of the donors was unknown, age-related changes in expanded clonotypes may potentially have been confounded. A strong correlation was found between observed TCR beta diversity and the percentage of naive T cells measured by flow cytometry. Total diversity estimates from one million sequenced T cells were considered lower bounds and underestimates.

The receptor's source is an older woman in good health. Sequencing input: blood.

CDR3 protein: CASSVPLDGASDTQYF. The sequence in DNA is TGTGCCAGCAGCGTCCCCCTTGACGGGGCGTCGGATACGCAGTATTTT. The chain joins TRBV9 to TRBJ2-3; the D call is possibly TRBD1 or TRBD2, each sharing 5 bases. Based on the germline V gene, the CDR1 and CDR2 sequences are SGDLS and YYNGEE. V and J lose 2 bases and 6 bases, and a span of 19 bases separates them. From cysteine to phenylalanine, the CDR3 is 16 amino acids long. Of the read, only the CDR3 DNA is kept; its 48 bases are in frame from base 1.